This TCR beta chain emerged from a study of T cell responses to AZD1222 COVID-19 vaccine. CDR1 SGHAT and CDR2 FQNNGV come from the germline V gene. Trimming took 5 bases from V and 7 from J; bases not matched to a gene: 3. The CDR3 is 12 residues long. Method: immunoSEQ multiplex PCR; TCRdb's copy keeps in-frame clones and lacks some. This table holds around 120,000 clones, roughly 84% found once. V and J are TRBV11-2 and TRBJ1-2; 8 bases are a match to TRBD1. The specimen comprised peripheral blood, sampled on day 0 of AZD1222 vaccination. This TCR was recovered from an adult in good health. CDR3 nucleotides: TGTGCCAGCAGCCGGACAGGGTTTGGCTACACCTTC. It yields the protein CASSRTGFGYTF.